Listed here are 9 T cell receptor beta chains from one sample, sequenced in a study of control samples from healthy donors and cancer patients. Clones were read by immunoSEQ multiplex PCR, and TCRdb kept only the in-frame ones, dropping some. The data show tens of thousands of clones, roughly 83% seen once. The sequencing sample was made of blood. The receptors here all came from a man between 60 and 70 years old in good health.

This chain joins TRBV29-1 and TRBJ1-4, with TRBD1 matching 7 bases. The CDR3 spans 17 residues. Losses at the gene ends were 2 bases for V and 4 bases for J; bases not matched to a gene: 13. Germline CDR1 reads SQVTM; CDR2 reads ANQGSEA. CDR3 protein: CSVESGGRGEGNEKLFF. In DNA, the CDR3 is TGCAGCGTTGAAAGTGGTGGCAGGGGGGAGGGTAATGAAAAACTGTTTTTT.

This chain joins TRBV14 and TRBJ1-1, with D possibly matching TRBD1 (6 bases). V was shortened by 0 bases and J by 11 bases, with 13 bases between the two germline ends. The CDR3 is 13 residues long. The germline V gene encodes CDR1 SGHDN and CDR2 FVKESK. CDR3 bases: TGTGCCAGCAGCCAAGATAAGGGGACATCGGCTTTCTTT. Translated: CASSQDKGTSAFF.

This clone was found a few times. This chain links TRBV30 with TRBJ2-3; D uncertain. The CDR3 totals 14 residues. In germline, CDR1 is GTSNPN, CDR2 SVGIG (reference sequence). Trimming removed 2 bases at V and 4 bases at J, with 13 bases between. The CDR3: CAWSFRASADTQYF. The CDR3 bases are TGTGCCTGGAGTTTTAGAGCATCAGCAGATACGCAGTATTTT.

The chain has TRBV7-2 and TRBJ2-3; 9 nucleotides line up with TRBD1. Trimming took 0 bases from V and 4 from J; bases not matched to a gene: 5. This CDR3 has 16 amino acids. CDR1 is SGHTA and CDR2 is FQGNSA in the germline V gene. CDR3: CASSLAPTGGADTQYF. The CDR3 DNA reads TGTGCCAGCAGCTTAGCTCCGACAGGGGGGGCAGATACGCAGTATTTT.

The genes are TRBV9 and TRBJ2-6, with D unresolved. V was clipped by 4 bases and J by 1 base, with 9 bases between them. Germline CDR1 and CDR2: SGDLS and YYNGEE. This CDR3 has 15 amino acids. The CDR3 loop reads CASSRDPSGANVLTF. CDR3 coding DNA: TGTGCCAGCAGCCGCGACCCGTCTGGGGCCAACGTCCTGACTTTC.

The rearrangement uses TRBV7-2 and TRBJ1-3; 9 bases line up with TRBD1. The trim removed 3 bases at V and 6 bases at J, leaving 9 bases unmatched. The CDR3 is 16 amino acids. Germline-derived CDR1 and CDR2 are SGHTA and FQGNSA. Here the CDR3 reads CASSFKGQGGANTIYF. CDR3 bases: TGTGCCAGCAGCTTCAAGGGACAGGGAGGGGCAAACACCATATATTTT.

In the case of this clone: A junction end diverges from the germline sequence, so it may reflect a read error. The J gene is TRBJ2-7, the V gene TRBV4-1, with 7 nucleotides matching TRBD1. Germline CDR1 and CDR2: MGHRA and YSYEKL. This CDR3 region has 12 residues. CDR3 sequence (DNA): TGCGCCAGCAGCCAATTAGGACAGGAACTTTTCTTC. It specifies CASSQLGQELFF.

The CDR3 loop is CASKSKAVAGGWDEQYF. The CDR3 coding sequence is TGTGCCAGCAAATCGAAGGCGGTAGCGGGAGGGTGGGACGAGCAGTACTTC. The chain combines TRBV7-8 with TRBJ2-7; 11 nucleotides agree with TRBD2. The CDR3 has 17 amino acids. Germline V gene data show CDR1 as SGHVS and CDR2 as FQNEAQ. V dropped 7 bases and J dropped 5; count of bases not matched to a gene: 16.

The gene calls are TRBV28 and TRBJ1-3; D not certain. V gave up 4 bases and J gave up 0 bases, with 10 bases separating them. The CDR3 is 15 residues long. The germline gives CDR1 MDHEN, CDR2 SYDVKM. In DNA form, the CDR3 reads TGTGCCAGCAGTTCGGCGGTCCACTCTGGAAACACCATATATTTT. Its translation: CASSSAVHSGNTIYF.